The T cell receptor beta chain described here comes from a study of blood T cell repertoires in COVID-19. Turning to the study itself: Acute and convalescent COVID-19 specimens originated in the United States, Italy and Spain.

In the original analysis: Estimated nucleated cell counts came from reference gene primer amplification. Data came from immunoSEQ multiplex PCR; TCRdb stores just in-frame clones and leaves some out. Clone size and the V and J calls come from that table; the DNA yielded D and trimming. The sample records 150,000 to 200,000 clones, less than 90% being singletons. This sequence was found in a man between 65 and 80 years old with active or convalescent COVID-19. The sequencing sample was made of peripheral blood.

The CDR3 DNA reads as TGTGCCAGTAGTATCAGAGCGGGAGGGCCCGGGGAGCTGTTTTTT. This translates into CASSIRAGGPGELFF. The chain has TRBV19 and TRBJ2-2; TRBD2 matches at 10 bases. Germline loops: CDR1 LNHDA, CDR2 SQIVND (reference sequence). CDR3 length equals 15 residues. The V segment lost 3 bases and the J segment 6 bases; nucleotides outside the gene matches: 4.